This is a list of T cell receptor beta chains from one sample in a study of blood T cell repertoires in COVID-19. TCRdb's table, derived via immunoSEQ multiplex PCR, lists solely in-frame clones and lacks some. The sample has around 160,000 clones, approximately 87% seen once. The specimen was peripheral blood. Receptors were obtained from a man at least 80 years old with acute or convalescent COVID-19. Each CDR3 is given with its conserved first and last residue. The order of the fields is V gene, J gene, CDR3 protein.

>TRBV27|TRBJ2-7
CASSPNRGLSYEQYF
>TRBV4-2|TRBJ2-5
CASSRSLGAGAQETQYF
>TRBV5-4|TRBJ2-2
CASSLGGDGNGELFF
>TRBV15|TRBJ2-3
CATSRDHLLAADTQYF
>TRBV2|TRBJ1-1
CASRGDGRTEAFF
>TRBV4-1|TRBJ2-1
CASSLPGSYNEQFF
>TRBV7-8|TRBJ2-7
CASSLRAFFQDRGNGQYF
>TRBV11-2|TRBJ2-1
CASSLDPGGGGNEQFF
>TRBV5-5|TRBJ2-3
CASSFRLAGRVDTQYF
>TRBV30|TRBJ2-5
CAWSVSVETQYF
>TRBV11-2|TRBJ2-7
CASSRGWGQGLYEQYF
>TRBV29-1|TRBJ1-1
CSVVYRNTEAFF
>TRBV11-3|TRBJ2-1
CASSSRVKDEQFF
>TRBV5-6|TRBJ1-2
CASSLTDRYYGYTF
>TRBV2|TRBJ2-5
CASKPNRDSETQYF
>TRBV5-5|TRBJ1-6
CASSLGQGSSPLHF
>TRBV6-5|TRBJ2-5
CASSYSGRGDSETQYF
>TRBV11-2|TRBJ2-2
CASSYRTSGANTGELFF
>TRBV6-1|TRBJ1-6
CASSEGIGVSPLHF
>TRBV7-8|TRBJ2-5
CASSLGQGQTQYF
>TRBV18|TRBJ1-5
CASSPRQRSGTINQPQHF
>TRBV10-3|TRBJ2-7
CAISESGQGVGEQYF
>TRBV5-1|TRBJ2-2
CASSLDSYTGELFF
>TRBV10-3|TRBJ2-5
CAISGQGLAEETQYF
>TRBV5-1|TRBJ2-1
CASSLAGWGGRRNEQFF
>TRBV5-5|TRBJ1-1
CASSGTGLGEAFF
>TRBV27|TRBJ2-7
CASSPGTSGSRAYEQYF
>TRBV6-1|TRBJ2-1
CASSEAQKEEQFF
>TRBV5-4|TRBJ2-7
CASSSLYGVEQYF
>TRBV7-3|TRBJ2-7
CASSPGGHSYEQYF
>TRBV6-4|TRBJ2-3
CASSALGQGSATQYF
>TRBV19|TRBJ1-6
CASSISRGLDSPLHF
>TRBV2|TRBJ1-4
CASSPQGGINEKLFF
>TRBV6-6|TRBJ2-7
CASTRTSGAASSYEQYF
>TRBV5-5|TRBJ2-5
CASSFQETQYF
>TRBV13|TRBJ2-1
CASRAGGSYNEQFF
>TRBV6-6|TRBJ2-3
CASSSSRTSEQYF
>TRBV3-1/TRBV3-2|TRBJ2-7
CASSPTGGPYEQYF
>TRBV5-5|TRBJ2-7
CASSLEGEAYEQYF
>TRBV10-3|TRBJ2-2
CAIRRAGGDTGELFF